One and the same sample provided the 24 T cell receptor beta chains below, sequenced in a study of CD8+ T cells in alopecia areata. Extracted RNA was reverse transcribed into cDNA, the sequencing template. Profiling relied on immunoSEQ multiplex PCR, and the TCRdb table lists in-frame clones only, not all of them. The repertoire has about 140,000 clones, 40% to 65% of them found once; the top ten carry 0.99%. Sequencing was performed on CD4+ T cells sorted from blood, taken at week 0. These receptors all stem from a human donor with alopecia areata.

This chain connects TRBV14 to TRBJ2-7; maybe TRBD1 (6 bases). With 4 bases removed from V and 2 bases from J, the gap between germline ends came to 9 bases. Germline CDR1 and CDR2: SGHDN and FVKESK. The CDR3 spans 13 residues. The CDR3 nucleotides read TGTGCCAGCAGCCCGGGACAAACCTACGAGCAGTACTTC. This gives the protein CASSPGQTYEQYF.

The V gene is TRBV4-1, the J gene TRBJ2-5; D gene unclear. The germline V and J ends were trimmed by 0 bases and 9 bases, with 14 bases remaining between them. Germline V gene data show CDR1 as MGHRA and CDR2 as YSYEKL. The CDR3 spans 14 residues. The CDR3 reads CASSQDTGYAAQYF. The CDR3 DNA reads TGCGCCAGCAGCCAAGACACCGGATACGCGGCCCAGTACTTC.

This rearrangement joins TRBV29-1 to TRBJ2-3; D remains ambiguous. The CDR3 runs to 12 residues. Germline V gene sequence: CDR1 SQVTM, CDR2 ANQGSEA. Trimming pared 3 bases from V and 4 bases from J, leaving 8 bases between. The CDR3 bases are TGCAGCGTTGATCGAGCCGCAGATACGCAGTATTTT. The encoded protein is CSVDRAADTQYF.

This chain joins TRBV30 and TRBJ2-1; tentatively, D is TRBD1 or TRBD2 (9 bases each). This CDR3 has 20 residues. Germline lookup yields CDR1 GTSNPN and CDR2 SVGIG (reference sequence). The germline V and J ends were trimmed by 4 bases and 7 bases, with 35 bases remaining between them. CDR3 protein: CAWTHRRDRVWREGRNEQFF. In DNA form, the CDR3 reads TGTGCCTGGACCCATCGGCGGGACAGGGTTTGGCGGGAGGGCCGGAATGAGCAGTTCTTC.

CDR3 amino acids: CASSFLPGTSGVAKNIQYF. The CDR3 DNA sequence: TGTGCCAGCAGTTTCCTTCCGGGGACTAGCGGGGTAGCCAAAAACATTCAGTACTTC. J is TRBJ2-4 and V is TRBV27; 13 positions agree with TRBD2. V trimming: 3 bases; J trimming: 0 bases; junction bases outside the gene matches: 8. The CDR3 sequence is 19 residues long. Germline CDR1 is MNHEY and CDR2 is SMNVEV (reference sequence).

On this clone itself: The same CDR3 also results from other DNA sequences found in this sample. The J gene is TRBJ2-7, the V gene TRBV7-2, with 7 positions matching TRBD1. Germline loops: CDR1 SGHTA, CDR2 FQGNSA. V shed 5 bases and J 3 bases; nucleotides not matched to a gene: 4. This CDR3 is 13 amino acids long. The CDR3 DNA reads as TGTGCCAGCAGCCTCAACAGGGGCTACGAGCAGTACTTC. Protein product: CASSLNRGYEQYF.

This clone came up a few times. The chain has TRBV6-6 and TRBJ2-3, with 9 bases lining up with TRBD1. The V gene's germline CDR1 is MNHNY and CDR2 SVGAGI (reference sequence). The CDR3 has 15 residues. With 6 bases clipped from V and 2 bases from J, the junction kept 6 bases outside the gene matches. The CDR3 coding sequence is TGTGCCAGCAGGGGACAGGGTCGGGACACAGATACGCAGTATTTT. This gives the protein CASRGQGRDTDTQYF.

The V call is TRBV4-1, the J call TRBJ2-2; the match to TRBD1 covers 8 bases. There are 15 residues in the CDR3. The V segment lost 1 base and the J segment 8 bases; nucleotides outside the gene matches: 6. Germline lookup yields CDR1 MGHRA and CDR2 YSYEKL. The CDR3 DNA follows: TGCGCCAGCAGCCAAGCATCGGACAGGGTTGGGGAGCTGTTTTTT. This encodes CASSQASDRVGELFF.

The gene calls are TRBV28 and TRBJ1-2; TRBD1 aligns across 9 bases. The germline gives CDR1 MDHEN, CDR2 SYDVKM. The CDR3 has 11 residues. The CDR3 DNA reads as TGTACAACAGGGGGCAACTATGGCTACACCTTC. Protein product: CTTGGNYGYTF.

This clone was counted between two and nine times. Different DNA sequences within this sample yield the same CDR3. V gene TRBV30 combines with J gene TRBJ1-1; D remains ambiguous. V was shortened by 2 bases and J by 3 bases, with 4 bases between the two germline ends. CDR1 and CDR2 (germline): GTSNPN, SVGIG (reference sequence). The length of the CDR3 is 11 residues. This CDR3 is CAWSRDTEAFF. For the CDR3, the DNA is TGTGCCTGGAGTCGTGACACTGAAGCTTTCTTT.

V gene TRBV30 combines with J gene TRBJ1-4; D possibly corresponds to TRBD1 (5 bases). CDR1 and CDR2 from the germline V gene are GTSNPN and SVGIG (reference sequence). Trimming left V 2 bases short and J 5 bases short, with 9 bases between. This CDR3 has 13 residues. The CDR3, as DNA: TGTGCCTGGAGTAGACGGACAAATGAAAAACTGTTTTTT. It yields the protein CAWSRRTNEKLFF.

This chain connects TRBV30 to TRBJ1-2; TRBD1 aligns across 10 bases. Germline CDR1 is GTSNPN and CDR2 is SVGIG (reference sequence). Trimming cost V 2 bases and J 7 bases; bases outside gene matches: 10. This CDR3 has 15 amino acids. The CDR3 is CAWSSWDRGRVGYTF. The CDR3 DNA reads TGTGCCTGGAGTAGCTGGGACAGGGGCCGGGTTGGCTACACCTTC.

The genes are TRBV30 and TRBJ2-7, with 7 bases matching TRBD1. J lost 5 bases, V lost 2 bases, and 9 bases had no gene match. Germline values: CDR1 GTSNPN, CDR2 SVGIG (reference sequence). This CDR3 comprises 14 residues. The CDR3 loop reads CAWSHRGFFDEQYF. For the CDR3, the DNA is TGTGCCTGGAGTCACAGGGGCTTTTTTGACGAGCAGTACTTC.

The rearrangement links TRBV30 to TRBJ1-5, with D unclear. Germline-derived CDR1 and CDR2 are GTSNPN and SVGIG (reference sequence). V lost 0 bases and J lost 2, with 11 bases in between. CDR3 length equals 15 residues. The CDR3 loop reads CAWSVNGKGNQPQHF. The CDR3 nucleotides are TGTGCCTGGAGTGTGAATGGGAAGGGCAATCAGCCCCAGCATTTT.

The chain employs TRBV18 and TRBJ2-7, with 10 bases that match TRBD1. The CDR3 consists of 15 residues. Losses at the gene ends were 6 bases for V and 7 bases for J; bases not matched to a gene: 12. The germline CDR1 and CDR2 sequences are KGHSH and LQKENI. DNA for the CDR3: TGTGCCAGCTCGGCGGGACAGGGGAAAAAGGAGGAGCAGTACTTC. Amino acid sequence: CASSAGQGKKEEQYF.

V is TRBV2 and J is TRBJ2-1, with D unclear. V was shortened by 5 bases and J by 6 bases, with 8 bases between the two germline ends. Germline loops: CDR1 SNHLY, CDR2 FYNNEI. This CDR3 region has 12 residues. The DNA for the CDR3 is TGTGCCAGCAGTTTTAACAGCAATGAGCAGTTCTTC. Protein product: CASSFNSNEQFF.

The chain employs TRBV5-1 and TRBJ2-2; tentative D call: TRBD2 (5 bases). Trimming removed 0 bases from V and 3 bases from J, with 12 bases in between. Per the germline V gene, CDR1 is SGHRS and CDR2 is YFSETQ. The CDR3 is 16 amino acids. The CDR3 loop is CASSLELGSYTGELFF. The CDR3 DNA reads as TGCGCCAGCAGCTTGGAATTAGGGAGCTACACCGGGGAGCTGTTTTTT.

Notes on this clone: Compared with germline, one end of the junction differs, possibly owing to a read error. The chain carries TRBV4-3 and TRBJ2-7, with D possibly TRBD2 on 5 matching bases. The CDR3 runs 13 residues. Germline V gene sequence: CDR1 LGHNA, CDR2 YSLEER. The CDR3 sequence is CASSQDNEGGRHF. In DNA form, the CDR3 reads TGCGCCAGCAGCCAAGATAATGAAGGAGGACGGCACTTC.

The chain has TRBV9 and TRBJ1-1; the D is unclear. Germline V gene data show CDR1 as SGDLS and CDR2 as YYNGEE. V gave up 4 bases and J gave up 0 bases, with 13 bases separating them. The CDR3 has 15 amino acids. Written as DNA, the CDR3 is TGTGCCAGCAGCCCATTAACTGTAATGAACACTGAAGCTTTCTTT. Protein sequence: CASSPLTVMNTEAFF.

J is TRBJ2-1 and V is TRBV5-1, with TRBD2 as a possible D gene (6 bases). This CDR3 region has 13 residues. The germline V and J ends were trimmed by 5 bases and 9 bases, with 15 bases remaining between them. The germline CDR1 and CDR2 sequences are SGHRS and YFSETQ. CDR3 sequence: CASSSLTSTEQFF. The CDR3 nucleotides read TGCGCCAGCAGTTCCCTCACTAGCACTGAGCAGTTCTTC.

The chain carries TRBV19 and TRBJ2-7; 7 positions match TRBD2. The V gene end was trimmed by 6 bases and the J gene end by 2 bases; junction bases not matched to a gene: 7. Germline CDR1 is LNHDA and CDR2 is SQIVND (reference sequence). This CDR3 is 14 amino acids long. The CDR3 DNA follows: TGTGCCAGTAGCACGGGGAGGGGAACCTACGAGCAGTACTTC. It encodes CASSTGRGTYEQYF. Full variable domain (remainder filled in from reference TRBV19 and TRBJ2-7): DGGITQSPKYLFRKEGQNVTLSCEQNLNHDAMYWYRQDPGQGLRLIYYSQIVNDFQKGDIAEGYSVSREKKESFPLTVTSAQKNPTAFYLCASSTGRGTYEQYFGPGTRLTVT.

The chain recombines TRBV5-1 with TRBJ1-2, with 12 bases aligning to TRBD1. The CDR3 is 14 amino acids. The V gene's germline CDR1 is SGHRS and CDR2 YFSETQ. V lost 4 bases to trimming and J lost 8 bases; unmatched junction nucleotides: 6. The CDR3, as DNA: TGCGCCAGCAGCGTTTGGGACAGGGGGCAAGGCTACACCTTC. Residues: CASSVWDRGQGYTF.

The V gene is TRBV30, the J gene TRBJ1-5; 7 positions agree with TRBD1. CDR1 GTSNPN and CDR2 SVGIG come from the germline V gene (reference sequence). The V gene end was trimmed by 2 bases and the J gene end by 7 bases; junction bases not matched to a gene: 5. The CDR3 has 13 amino acids. CDR3 sequence: CAWSRQGGQPQHF. In nucleotides, the CDR3 is TGTGCCTGGAGTAGACAGGGAGGACAGCCCCAGCATTTT. The whole variable domain, remainder taken from reference TRBV30 and TRBJ1-5, is SQTIHQWPATLVQPVGSPLSLECTVEGTSNPNLYWYRQAAGRGLQLLFYSVGIGQISSEVPQNLSASRPQDRQFILSSKKLLLSDSGFYLCAWSRQGGQPQHFGDGTRLSIL.

The J gene is TRBJ2-3, the V gene TRBV10-3; D perhaps matches TRBD1 (5 bases). V lost 11 bases to trimming and J lost 2 bases, with 11 bases between them. Germline lookup yields CDR1 ENHRY and CDR2 SYGVKD. The CDR3 is 12 residues long. The CDR3 region has the DNA TGTGCCGGGGCCCATTACACAGATACGCAGTATTTT. This gives the protein CAGAHYTDTQYF.